The clone carrying this T cell receptor (beta chain) was counted between two and nine times. The data originate from a study of blood T cells in healthy people across ages. PCR was performed a second time for about 7 to 12 cycles using a sample-barcoded 5' primer and a J-beta primer mix. Tags on each cDNA molecule came from a template-switch adaptor with 12 random nucleotides. TCRdb called the 5' RACE reads again in MiXCR, with one record for every CDR3 protein. The table lists around 970,000 distinct CDR3 sequences, just over 50% of them singletons. The authors isolated at least 6.5 million PBMCs per sample. In germline, CDR1 is MGHRA, CDR2 YSYEKL. This CDR3 comprises 16 residues. Trimming at V came to 1 base and at J to 4 bases, leaving 9 bases not matched to a gene.

The sample consisted of blood. This clonotype was sampled from a woman aged 55-69 years in good health. This chain uses TRBV4-1 with TRBJ2-7; TRBD2 matches 8 bases. The CDR3, as DNA: TGCGCCAGCAGCCAAGGGCGCTCGGGAGGGCCTTACGAGCAGTACTTC. Its translation is CASSQGRSGGPYEQYF.